This is a list of T cell receptor beta chains from one sample in a study of CD8+ T cells in alopecia areata. Using immunoSEQ multiplex PCR, the repertoire was profiled, and TCRdb retains in-frame clones only, with some absent. This sample yields 200,000 to 250,000 clones, of which around three fifths are seen a single time; 0.45% belongs to the top ten. The sequencing here drew on CD4+ T cells sorted from blood, taken at week 0. The receptors shown here come from a human donor with alopecia areata. Each CDR3 is given with its conserved first and last residue. Each record gives: V gene, D gene, clone size, J gene, CDR3 DNA, CDR3 protein. A D gene is named only where the DNA matches it firmly. For some rows the clone size is stated as once, few or many, or as a class when expanded; others skip it.

v_call: TRBV7-9; d_call: -; clone_size: few; j_call: TRBJ1-2; cdr3_nt: TGTGCCAGCAGCTTAGCAGGGGCTTATGGCTACACCTTC; cdr3_aa: CASSLAGAYGYTF
v_call: TRBV19; d_call: TRBD1; clone_size: many; j_call: TRBJ1-5; cdr3_nt: TGTGCCACCCAGGACAGGAGAAGCAATCAGCCCCAGCATTTT; cdr3_aa: CATQDRRSNQPQHF
v_call: TRBV29-1; d_call: -; clone_size: -; j_call: TRBJ1-2; cdr3_nt: TGCAGCGTTGAAGGCAGGCAGTATGGCTACACCTTC; cdr3_aa: CSVEGRQYGYTF
v_call: TRBV5-1; d_call: -; clone_size: once; j_call: TRBJ1-2; cdr3_nt: TGCGCCAGCAGCTCCCAGCAGACAGCGACTAACTATGGCTACACCTTC; cdr3_aa: CASSSQQTATNYGYTF
v_call: TRBV5-1; d_call: TRBD2; clone_size: -; j_call: TRBJ2-5; cdr3_nt: TGCGCCAGCAGCCTGACCGCCGGGACTAGGACTCGGGAGACCCAGTACTTC; cdr3_aa: CASSLTAGTRTRETQYF
v_call: TRBV7-7; d_call: -; clone_size: -; j_call: TRBJ2-1; cdr3_nt: TGTGCTAGCAGCTTTCGGATATACAATGAGCAGTTCTTC; cdr3_aa: CASSFRIYNEQFF
v_call: TRBV27; d_call: TRBD1; clone_size: few; j_call: TRBJ1-1; cdr3_nt: TGTGCCAGCAGGAGGGACAGGGCCGGTGCTGAAGCTTTCTTT; cdr3_aa: CASRRDRAGAEAFF
v_call: TRBV2; d_call: -; clone_size: -; j_call: TRBJ2-7; cdr3_nt: TGTGCCAGCGCGAGGGACCTGGGTGGCGAGCAGTACTTC; cdr3_aa: CASARDLGGEQYF
v_call: TRBV5-1; d_call: TRBD2; clone_size: -; j_call: TRBJ2-2; cdr3_nt: TGCGCCAGCAGCTTGACTAGCGGCGACACCGGGGAGCTGTTTTTT; cdr3_aa: CASSLTSGDTGELFF
v_call: TRBV6-5; d_call: TRBD1; clone_size: -; j_call: TRBJ2-7; cdr3_nt: TGTGCCAGCAGTTACTCACGACAGGGCGGCTACGAGCAGTACTTC; cdr3_aa: CASSYSRQGGYEQYF
v_call: TRBV7-2; d_call: -; clone_size: -; j_call: TRBJ2-5; cdr3_nt: TGTGCCAGCAGCTTAGCTGGGGTCCAACAAGAGACCCAGTACTTC; cdr3_aa: CASSLAGVQQETQYF
v_call: TRBV14; d_call: TRBD1; clone_size: -; j_call: TRBJ1-2; cdr3_nt: TGTGCCAGCAGCTGGGACAGGGTTAGCGGCTACACCTTC; cdr3_aa: CASSWDRVSGYTF
v_call: TRBV4-3; d_call: -; clone_size: -; j_call: TRBJ2-3; cdr3_nt: TGCGCCAGCAGCTACAGCGGGTCCTCCACAGATACGCAGTATTTT; cdr3_aa: CASSYSGSSTDTQYF
v_call: TRBV7-8; d_call: -; clone_size: few; j_call: TRBJ1-5; cdr3_nt: TGTGCCAGCTCCCAACAGGGCGACGGGGCTTATCAGCCCCAGCATTTT; cdr3_aa: CASSQQGDGAYQPQHF
v_call: TRBV5-6; d_call: TRBD1; clone_size: -; j_call: TRBJ2-1; cdr3_nt: TGTGCCAGCAGCCGCCTAGACAGGGCCCCCTACAATGAGCAGTTCTTC; cdr3_aa: CASSRLDRAPYNEQFF
v_call: TRBV7-9; d_call: TRBD2; clone_size: few; j_call: TRBJ2-2; cdr3_nt: TGTGCCAGCAGCCCCCTAGCGGGGGGTAACACCGGGGAGCTGTTTTTT; cdr3_aa: CASSPLAGGNTGELFF
v_call: TRBV27; d_call: -; clone_size: -; j_call: TRBJ2-5; cdr3_nt: TGTGCCAGCAAAGGAGGACAGTACTCCAAAGAGACCCAGTACTTC; cdr3_aa: CASKGGQYSKETQYF
v_call: TRBV7-6; d_call: -; clone_size: -; j_call: TRBJ2-2; cdr3_nt: TGTGCCAGCAGCATTATCGTCGAGGGAGAGCTGTTTTTT; cdr3_aa: CASSIIVEGELFF
v_call: TRBV28; d_call: TRBD1; clone_size: few; j_call: TRBJ1-5; cdr3_nt: TGTGCCAGCAGAGAAATATCGGGACAGAGTAGCAATCAGCCCCAGCATTTT; cdr3_aa: CASREISGQSSNQPQHF
v_call: TRBV29-1; d_call: -; clone_size: -; j_call: TRBJ2-5; cdr3_nt: TGCAGCGTTGATAAGGACGGCCCCAGGGAGACCCAGTACTTC; cdr3_aa: CSVDKDGPRETQYF
v_call: TRBV5-4; d_call: -; clone_size: -; j_call: TRBJ2-1; cdr3_nt: TGTGCCAGCAGCTTTCTAGGGGGGAATGAGCAGTTCTTC; cdr3_aa: CASSFLGGNEQFF
v_call: TRBV27; d_call: -; clone_size: -; j_call: TRBJ1-4; cdr3_nt: TGTGCCAGCAGTCGGACGGGTTTAGGGCGTGAAAAACTGTTTTTT; cdr3_aa: CASSRTGLGREKLFF
v_call: TRBV7-3; d_call: -; clone_size: few; j_call: TRBJ2-6; cdr3_nt: TGTGCCAGCAGCTTAACAGCCGGCTCTGGGGCCAACGTCCTGACTTTC; cdr3_aa: CASSLTAGSGANVLTF
v_call: TRBV7-9; d_call: -; clone_size: -; j_call: TRBJ1-5; cdr3_nt: TGTGCCAGCAGCTTATTCCGTCAGCCCCAGCATTTT; cdr3_aa: CASSLFRQPQHF
v_call: TRBV6-5; d_call: TRBD1; clone_size: -; j_call: TRBJ1-2; cdr3_nt: TGTGCCAGCAGCCGGGACAGGAACTATGGCTACACCTTC; cdr3_aa: CASSRDRNYGYTF
v_call: TRBV7-6; d_call: TRBD1; clone_size: many; j_call: TRBJ2-4; cdr3_nt: TGTGCCAGCAGCCCGAATGGACAGGGTAAAAACATTCAGTACTTC; cdr3_aa: CASSPNGQGKNIQYF
v_call: TRBV4-2; d_call: TRBD1; clone_size: -; j_call: TRBJ1-2; cdr3_nt: TGTGCCAGCAGCCAAGTGACAGGGGGCTTTGGCTACACCTTC; cdr3_aa: CASSQVTGGFGYTF
v_call: TRBV2; d_call: -; clone_size: -; j_call: TRBJ1-4; cdr3_nt: TGTGCCAGCAGTGAACCTGATGAAAAACTGTTTTTT; cdr3_aa: CASSEPDEKLFF
v_call: TRBV6-5; d_call: -; clone_size: -; j_call: TRBJ1-2; cdr3_nt: TGTGCCAGCCGCGGTCCTTCTGGGGGCTACACCTTC; cdr3_aa: CASRGPSGGYTF
v_call: TRBV6-6; d_call: -; clone_size: -; j_call: TRBJ2-7; cdr3_nt: TGTGCCAGCAGCCTGTCAGTGCGCGAGCAGTACTTC; cdr3_aa: CASSLSVREQYF
v_call: TRBV11-2; d_call: -; clone_size: few; j_call: TRBJ2-5; cdr3_nt: TGTGCCAGCAGCTTACTCCGGGTCAGTATCGAGACCCAGTACTTC; cdr3_aa: CASSLLRVSIETQYF
v_call: TRBV5-1; d_call: -; clone_size: -; j_call: TRBJ1-2; cdr3_nt: TGCGCCAGCAGTACAGGGACGAGGCCCTACACCTTC; cdr3_aa: CASSTGTRPYTF
v_call: TRBV28; d_call: TRBD2; clone_size: few; j_call: TRBJ2-1; cdr3_nt: TGTGCCACCACTAGCGGGGGGGCCCCGAGCTCCTACAATGAGCAGTTCTTC; cdr3_aa: CATTSGGAPSSYNEQFF
v_call: TRBV29-1; d_call: -; clone_size: few; j_call: TRBJ2-7; cdr3_nt: TGCAGCGCGGGATGGAGGGGGCTTGGAGGCGAGCAGTACTTC; cdr3_aa: CSAGWRGLGGEQYF